This TCR beta chain was obtained from a study of T cells in Graves' hyperthyroidism and ophthalmopathy. Whole-study findings and limits: Clonotypes that were expanded in thyroid above 0.001 mostly appeared in blood too.

Pregnant or lactating patients were excluded, as were those with uncontrolled infection or other autoimmune disease. Germline CDR1 and CDR2: DFQATT and SNEGSKA (reference sequence). The CDR3 spans 12 residues. V gave up 6 bases and J gave up 4 bases, with 12 bases separating them. TCR beta CDR3 regions were amplified from RNA. HTBI primers were the set used in a first-round RT-PCR of the TCR CDR3. MiXCR was run by TCRdb on the multiplex PCR reads, yielding one entry per CDR3 protein. This sample has 480,000 or so distinct CDR3 sequences; 35% to 50% occur once, and the top ten carry approximately 44%. There are many counts of this clonotype. Its antigen is not known.

The chain is built from TRBV20-1 and TRBJ1-1; no clear D. This clonotype originated in an adult woman with Graves' disease, either hyperthyroidism or ophthalmopathy (not recorded which). Sequences were obtained from peripheral blood or thyroid tissue (not recorded which). This CDR3 is CSAQGPPTEAFF. In DNA, the CDR3 is TGCAGTGCCCAAGGGCCACCCACTGAAGCTTTCTTT.